This T cell receptor beta chain emerged from a study of cytomegalovirus exposure and HLA in healthy donors. Points from the study as a whole: It is likely that the observed cluster of highly shared sequence variants was a sequencing artifact. A few of the chains that were CMV-associated were confirmed in vitro to be specific for CMV antigens.

Notes on this clone: Its antigen remains unknown.

The PCR made use of 60 Vbeta and 13 Jbeta primers. Sequencing used immunoSEQ multiplex PCR; TCRdb keeps in-frame clones, though not all of them. The profile shows some 180,000 clones, around 75% of them singletons. Unmatched junction bases numbered 4, after V lost 6 bases and J lost 1 base. The CDR3 consists of 15 residues. CDR1 is MDHEN, CDR2 SYDVKM, per germline. Material: PBMCs. This TCR derives from a woman between 25 and 40 years old in good health and CMV-seronegative. The chain links TRBV28 to TRBJ2-1; 9 bases agree with TRBD2. Here the CDR3 reads CASSGSGRSYNEQFF. The CDR3 DNA sequence: TGTGCCAGCAGCGGAAGCGGGAGGTCCTACAATGAGCAGTTCTTC.